This record looks at one T cell receptor beta chain sequence and its context. Sequenced by immunoSEQ multiplex PCR; TCRdb stores in-frame clones only, minus some. The profile shows 40,000 or so clones, roughly 84% of them singletons. This sample stems from a study of T cell changes during pregnancy in multiple sclerosis. There are 15 residues in the CDR3. Germline values: CDR1 SNHLY, CDR2 FYNNEI. V was pared by 6 bases and J by 3 bases, with 11 bases of the junction left unmatched. The sequencing used CD8+ T cells from peripheral blood mononuclear cells, collected in the first trimester of pregnancy. This TCR was sampled from a female donor with multiple sclerosis, enrolled in a pregnancy study. This chain links TRBV2 with TRBJ2-7; the match to TRBD1 covers 7 bases. CDR3 sequence reads: CASRVRDRGGYEQYF. The CDR3 nucleotides read TGTGCCAGCAGGGTACGGGACAGAGGGGGCTACGAGCAGTACTTC.